A selection of T cell receptor beta chains follows, all from one sample in a study of CD8 T cells in ankylosing spondylitis. MiXCR, run by TCRdb on the 5' RACE reads, gives a single entry per CDR3 protein. The sample lists 670,000 or so distinct CDR3 sequences, around 20% occurring once. Sequences were obtained from blood, either unsorted or a sorted T cell fraction (not recorded which). The receptors originated from a male donor with ankylosing spondylitis. Each CDR3 is given with its conserved first and last residue. The order of the fields is J gene, D gene, clone size, V gene, CDR3 DNA, CDR3 protein. D genes are given only for firm matches. Expanded clones get a size class; other rows say once, few or many, or leave the size out.

j_call: TRBJ1-3; d_call: .; clone_size: .; v_call: TRBV2; cdr3_nt: TGTGCCAGCAGGAGGGACACTGGAAACACCATATATTTT; cdr3_aa: CASRRDTGNTIYF
j_call: TRBJ2-2; d_call: .; clone_size: .; v_call: TRBV9; cdr3_nt: TGTGCCAGCAGCGACCCTAGCCGCCCGACCACCGGGGAGCTGTTTTTT; cdr3_aa: CASSDPSRPTTGELFF
j_call: TRBJ1-3; d_call: .; clone_size: many; v_call: TRBV12-3/TRBV12-4; cdr3_nt: TGTGCCAGCAGGGGATTAGGAAACACCATATATTTT; cdr3_aa: CASRGLGNTIYF
j_call: TRBJ1-2; d_call: .; clone_size: few; v_call: TRBV6-6; cdr3_nt: TGTGCCAGCAGCAACGGGGCAGTCTATGGCTACACCTTC; cdr3_aa: CASSNGAVYGYTF
j_call: TRBJ2-1; d_call: TRBD2; clone_size: few; v_call: TRBV4-3; cdr3_nt: TGCGCCAGCAGCGCAACGGGGACTAGCGGGGATAATGAGCAGTTCTTC; cdr3_aa: CASSATGTSGDNEQFF
j_call: TRBJ2-3; d_call: TRBD2; clone_size: few; v_call: TRBV20-1; cdr3_nt: TGCAGTGCTAGTACGGGAGGACCTACAGATACGCAGTATTTT; cdr3_aa: CSASTGGPTDTQYF
j_call: TRBJ2-5; d_call: .; clone_size: many; v_call: TRBV11-2; cdr3_nt: TGTGCCAGCAGCTTAAACGGGGAAGAGACCCAGTACTTC; cdr3_aa: CASSLNGEETQYF
j_call: TRBJ1-6; d_call: .; clone_size: few; v_call: TRBV7-9; cdr3_nt: TGTGCCAGCAGCACTACCAACCGGGGTCGTACTTCACCCCTCCACTTT; cdr3_aa: CASSTTNRGRTSPLHF
j_call: TRBJ2-5; d_call: .; clone_size: .; v_call: TRBV28; cdr3_nt: TGTGCCAGCAGTCCTCAAGGGACGCCCGAGGAGACCCAGTACTTC; cdr3_aa: CASSPQGTPEETQYF
j_call: TRBJ2-5; d_call: TRBD1; clone_size: .; v_call: TRBV6-5; cdr3_nt: TGTGCCAGCAGTTTATGGGGACAGGAGGAGACCCAGTACTTC; cdr3_aa: CASSLWGQEETQYF
j_call: TRBJ2-7; d_call: TRBD2; clone_size: .; v_call: TRBV6-1; cdr3_nt: TGTGCCAGCAGTGGCGCCGGGACTAGTAGCCCCTACGAGCAGTACTTC; cdr3_aa: CASSGAGTSSPYEQYF